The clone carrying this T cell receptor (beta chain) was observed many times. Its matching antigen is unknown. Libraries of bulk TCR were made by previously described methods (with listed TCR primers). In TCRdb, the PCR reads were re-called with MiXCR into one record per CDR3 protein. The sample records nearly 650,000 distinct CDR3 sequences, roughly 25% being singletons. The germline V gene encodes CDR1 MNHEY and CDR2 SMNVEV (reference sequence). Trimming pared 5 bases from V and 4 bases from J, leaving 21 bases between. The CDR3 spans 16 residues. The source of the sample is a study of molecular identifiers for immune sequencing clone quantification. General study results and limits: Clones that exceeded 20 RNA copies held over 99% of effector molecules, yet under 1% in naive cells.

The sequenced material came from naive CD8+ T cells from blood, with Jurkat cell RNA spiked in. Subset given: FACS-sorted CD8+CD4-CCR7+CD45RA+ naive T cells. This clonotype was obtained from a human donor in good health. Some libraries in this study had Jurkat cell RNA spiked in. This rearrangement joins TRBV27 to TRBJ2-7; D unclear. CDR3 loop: CASSPTGYRYGYEQYF. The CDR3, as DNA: TGTGCCAGCAGTCCGACCGGATACCGATACGGGTACGAGCAGTACTTC.